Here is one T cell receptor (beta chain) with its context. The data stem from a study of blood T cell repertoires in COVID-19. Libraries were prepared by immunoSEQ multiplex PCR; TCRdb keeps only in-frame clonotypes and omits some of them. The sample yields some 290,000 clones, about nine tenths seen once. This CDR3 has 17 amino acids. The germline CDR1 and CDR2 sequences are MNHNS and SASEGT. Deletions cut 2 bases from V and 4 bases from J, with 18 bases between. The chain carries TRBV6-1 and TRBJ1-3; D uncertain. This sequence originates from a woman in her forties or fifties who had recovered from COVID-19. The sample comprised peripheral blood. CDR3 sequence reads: CASSEWADFEMGNTIYF. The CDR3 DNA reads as TGTGCCAGCAGTGAATGGGCAGATTTTGAGATGGGAAACACCATATATTTT.